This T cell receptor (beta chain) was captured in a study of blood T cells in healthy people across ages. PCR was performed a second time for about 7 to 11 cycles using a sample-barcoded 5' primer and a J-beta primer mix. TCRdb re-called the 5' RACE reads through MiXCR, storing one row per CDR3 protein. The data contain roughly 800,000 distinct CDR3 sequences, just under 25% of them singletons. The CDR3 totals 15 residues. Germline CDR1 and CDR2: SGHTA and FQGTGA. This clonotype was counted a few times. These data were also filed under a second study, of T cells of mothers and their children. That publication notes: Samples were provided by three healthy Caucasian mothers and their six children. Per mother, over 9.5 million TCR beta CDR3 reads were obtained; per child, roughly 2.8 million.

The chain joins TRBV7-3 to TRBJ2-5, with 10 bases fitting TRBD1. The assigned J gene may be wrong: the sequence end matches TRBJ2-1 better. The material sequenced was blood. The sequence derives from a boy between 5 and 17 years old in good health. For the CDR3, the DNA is TGTGCCAGCAGCGCCGGACAGGGGGGGTCGAATGAGCAGTTCTTC. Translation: CASSAGQGGSNEQFF.